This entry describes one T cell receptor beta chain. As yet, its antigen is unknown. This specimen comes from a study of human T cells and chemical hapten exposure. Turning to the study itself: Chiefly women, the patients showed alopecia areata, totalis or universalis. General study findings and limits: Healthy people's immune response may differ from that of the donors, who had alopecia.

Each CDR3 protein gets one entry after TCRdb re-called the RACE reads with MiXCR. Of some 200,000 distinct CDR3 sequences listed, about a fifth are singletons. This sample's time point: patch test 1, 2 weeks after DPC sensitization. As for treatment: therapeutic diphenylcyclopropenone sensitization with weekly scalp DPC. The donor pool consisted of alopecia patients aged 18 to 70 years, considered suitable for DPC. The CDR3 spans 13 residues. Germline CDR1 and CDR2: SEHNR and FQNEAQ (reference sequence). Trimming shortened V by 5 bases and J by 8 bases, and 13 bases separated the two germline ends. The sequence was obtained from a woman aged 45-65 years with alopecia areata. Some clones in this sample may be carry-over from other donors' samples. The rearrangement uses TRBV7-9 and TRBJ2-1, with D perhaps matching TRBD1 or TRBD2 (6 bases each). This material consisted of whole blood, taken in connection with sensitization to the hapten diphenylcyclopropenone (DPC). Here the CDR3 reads CASSSPRGDEQFF. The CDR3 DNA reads TGTGCCAGCAGCAGCCCGAGGGGGGATGAGCAGTTCTTC.